One sample yielded the 21 T cell receptor beta chains listed below, sequenced in a study of shared clonotypes between healthy human individuals. Positive CCR7 selection of CD45RO-negative cells yielded the naive CD8 cells, and terminally differentiated effector memory CD45RA+ cells were excluded. Sequencing used immunoSEQ multiplex PCR; TCRdb keeps in-frame clones, though not all of them. The data hold approximately 720,000 clones, with roughly nine tenths observed a single time. The sequenced sample consisted of naive CD8+ T cells sorted from blood. The receptors originated from a man between 25 and 39 years old in good health.

This chain joins TRBV28 and TRBJ2-3; D may be TRBD1 (5 bases). V dropped 9 bases and J dropped 1 base, with 17 bases sitting between them. CDR1 is MDHEN and CDR2 is SYDVKM in the germline V gene. The CDR3 extends over 15 amino acids. CDR3 loop: CASTSQGRGTDTQYF. DNA of the CDR3: TGTGCCAGTACGAGTCAGGGTCGTGGCACAGATACGCAGTATTTT.

The J gene is TRBJ2-3, the V gene TRBV9, with 8 bases that match TRBD1. V trimming: 4 bases; J trimming: 6 bases; junction bases outside the gene matches: 10. The V gene's germline CDR1 is SGDLS and CDR2 YYNGEE. The CDR3 loop spans 15 amino acids. CDR3 loop: CASSPWDRPRDTQYF. The CDR3 nucleotides are TGTGCCAGCAGCCCTTGGGACAGGCCTAGGGATACGCAGTATTTT.

This sequence joins TRBV15 and TRBJ1-4; no clear D gene. The germline V and J ends were trimmed by 0 bases and 3 bases, with 8 bases remaining between them. Germline-derived CDR1 and CDR2 are LNHNV and YYDKDF (reference sequence). The length of the CDR3 is 15 residues. The CDR3 loop is CATSRELSPNEKLFF. The DNA for the CDR3 is TGTGCCACCAGCAGAGAGTTAAGTCCTAATGAAAAACTGTTTTTT.

The chain joins TRBV5-6 to TRBJ2-1; possible D gene TRBD2, 6 bases. The V end lost 4 bases, the J end lost 9 bases, and 8 bases lay between the germline ends. Germline V gene sequence: CDR1 SGHDT, CDR2 YYEEEE. There are 11 residues in the CDR3. CDR3 coding DNA: TGTGCCAGCAGCCGGGGAGGTGAGCAGTTCTTC. This gives the protein CASSRGGEQFF.

In regard to this clone: The identical CDR3 is also encoded by other nucleotide sequences in the sample. The chain uses TRBV19 and TRBJ2-1; D gene ambiguous. CDR1 is LNHDA, CDR2 SQIVND, per germline (reference sequence). The CDR3 sequence is 15 residues long. V lost 1 base and J lost 0, with 7 bases in between. The CDR3 spells CASSIGQSSYNEQFF. CDR3 in DNA: TGTGCCAGTAGTATAGGTCAAAGCTCCTACAATGAGCAGTTCTTC. The full variable domain, its missing parts supplied by reference TRBV19 and TRBJ2-1, is DGGITQSPKYLFRKEGQNVTLSCEQNLNHDAMYWYRQDPGQGLRLIYYSQIVNDFQKGDIAEGYSVSREKKESFPLTVTSAQKNPTAFYLCASSIGQSSYNEQFFGPGTRLTVL.

The chain links TRBV28 to TRBJ2-4, with D unresolved. V dropped 8 bases and J dropped 4 bases, with 15 bases sitting between them. Germline CDR1 and CDR2: MDHEN and SYDVKM. The CDR3 has 14 amino acids. CDR3 in amino acids: CASGDGPGKNIQYF. In nucleotides, the CDR3 is TGTGCCAGCGGGGATGGGCCTGGGAAAAACATTCAGTACTTC.

The chain's CDR3 is CASSNRDRGTYEQYF. For the CDR3, the DNA is TGTGCCAGCAGCAACCGGGACAGGGGAACCTACGAGCAGTACTTC. This chain joins TRBV7-6 and TRBJ2-7; 10 bases line up with TRBD1. J lost 2 bases, V lost 5 bases, and 6 bases had no gene match. Looked up from germline, CDR1 is SGHVS and CDR2 is FNYEAQ. The CDR3 totals 15 residues.

The chain recombines TRBV27 with TRBJ2-1, with D unresolved. The CDR3 length is 13 residues. Trimming left V 6 bases short and J 8 bases short, with 14 bases between. Per the germline V gene, CDR1 is MNHEY and CDR2 is SMNVEV (reference sequence). DNA of the CDR3: TGTGCCAGCAGCTCCTCTAGGATCGATGAGCAGTTCTTC. Amino acid sequence: CASSSSRIDEQFF.

This chain connects TRBV27 to TRBJ2-1; 11 bases are a match to TRBD2. This CDR3 has 16 amino acids. Germline CDR1 and CDR2: MNHEY and SMNVEV (reference sequence). J was trimmed by 9 bases and V by 1 base; bases with no gene match: 8. The CDR3 nucleotides are TGTGCCAGCAGTTTATATAGCGGGAGGGCTCCCGGTGAGCAGTTCTTC. Amino acid sequence: CASSLYSGRAPGEQFF.

In this sample, this clone turned up once. The V and J genes are TRBV25-1 and TRBJ2-1; D ambiguous. V lost 3 bases and J 1 base, leaving 10 bases between the germline ends. This CDR3 has 15 residues. Germline CDR1 MGHDK, CDR2 SYGVNS. The chain's CDR3 is CASSDDPRSYNEQFF. The CDR3 DNA sequence: TGTGCCAGCAGTGATGATCCGAGATCCTACAATGAGCAGTTCTTC.

This rearrangement joins TRBV7-9 to TRBJ2-3; no definite D call. Germline CDR1 reads SEHNR; CDR2 reads FQNEAQ (reference sequence). CDR3 length equals 14 residues. V was shortened by 4 bases and J by 3 bases, with 11 bases between the two germline ends. In DNA form, the CDR3 reads TGTGCCAGCAGCTCCCCCTATAGGACAGATACGCAGTATTTT. Translated: CASSSPYRTDTQYF.

This clone has a single count. The chain is built from TRBV5-8 and TRBJ2-1; TRBD2 aligns across 8 bases. The germline CDR1 and CDR2 sequences are SGHTS and YDEGEE. The CDR3 consists of 16 residues. Trimming cost V 5 bases and J 2 bases; bases outside gene matches: 9. Written as DNA, the CDR3 is TGTGCCAGCAGTTACGGACTAGCAGACACCTACAATGAGCAGTTCTTC. The encoded protein is CASSYGLADTYNEQFF.

This chain joins TRBV28 and TRBJ2-1; D not resolved. Germline V lookup: CDR1 MDHEN, CDR2 SYDVKM. V was pared by 5 bases and J by 7 bases, with 12 bases between. CDR3 length: 13 amino acids. In DNA form, the CDR3 reads TGTGCCAGCAGTGCTGAAGGGTGGAATGAGCAGTTCTTC. Translation: CASSAEGWNEQFF.

The chain recombines TRBV29-1 with TRBJ2-3, with 8 bases fitting TRBD2. Germline loops: CDR1 SQVTM, CDR2 ANQGSEA. Trimming removed 7 bases from V and 0 bases from J; junction bases left unmatched: 6. This CDR3 has 14 residues. The CDR3 reads CSGAIAGSTDTQYF. The CDR3 bases are TGCAGCGGGGCTATAGCGGGAAGCACAGATACGCAGTATTTT.

The chain couples TRBV4-1 to TRBJ2-1; 14 nucleotides align to TRBD2. V was pared by 3 bases and J by 7 bases, with 2 bases of the junction left unmatched. This CDR3 has 15 amino acids. The germline CDR1 and CDR2 sequences are MGHRA and YSYEKL. The CDR3 nucleotides read TGCGCCAGCAGCCAGGGACTAGCGGGAGCAAATGAGCAGTTCTTC. It specifies CASSQGLAGANEQFF.

The J gene is TRBJ2-7, the V gene TRBV18; a possible D gene is TRBD2 (6 bases). From germline, CDR1 is KGHSH and CDR2 LQKENI. CDR3 length equals 16 residues. Between the trimmed V and J ends, which lost 5 bases and 3 bases, there was a span of 20 bases. The CDR3 protein is CASSAPGLSTGYEQYF. The CDR3 DNA is TGTGCCAGCTCAGCTCCGGGACTGAGTACGGGCTACGAGCAGTACTTC.

The V and J genes are TRBV6-5 and TRBJ1-1; D not resolved. Germline CDR1 and CDR2: MNHEY and SVGAGI. Trimming took off 2 bases at V and 0 bases at J, with 4 bases between the two ends. This CDR3 spans 13 amino acids. The CDR3 coding sequence is TGTGCCAGCAGTTACAACATGAACACTGAAGCTTTCTTT. Translating gives CASSYNMNTEAFF.

Remarks on this clone: Other DNA sequences in the sample encode the same CDR3. The J gene is TRBJ2-7, the V gene TRBV29-1; no reliable D call. CDR1 and CDR2 from the germline V gene are SQVTM and ANQGSEA. This CDR3 is built from 13 residues. Trimming left V 5 bases short and J 0 bases short, with 11 bases between. DNA of the CDR3: TGCAGCGTTAGGACGGGTAGCTCCTACGAGCAGTACTTC. This sequence encodes CSVRTGSSYEQYF.

J is TRBJ2-3 and V is TRBV27, with 9 bases identical to TRBD2. The CDR3 sequence is 16 residues long. Unmatched junction bases numbered 7, after V lost 4 bases and J lost 2 bases. Germline assignment: CDR1 MNHEY and CDR2 SMNVEV (reference sequence). CDR3 protein: CASSSSSGDVTDTQYF. CDR3 coding DNA: TGTGCCAGCAGTTCCTCTAGCGGGGACGTCACAGATACGCAGTATTTT.

The CDR3 sequence: CASSLESSFGQILGELFF. The CDR3 DNA follows: TGTGCCAGCAGCTTGGAGTCTTCCTTTGGACAGATTCTCGGGGAGCTGTTTTTT. The V and J genes are TRBV5-5 and TRBJ2-2, with D maybe TRBD1 (6 bases). Per germline, CDR1 SGHKS and CDR2 YYEKEE (reference sequence). The CDR3 sequence is 18 residues long. V shed 0 bases and J shed 7 bases, with 22 bases lying between them.

This rearrangement joins TRBV7-9 to TRBJ2-3; 11 bases agree with TRBD2. V dropped 1 base and J dropped 4; count of bases not matched to a gene: 7. This CDR3 is 17 amino acids long. Germline V gene lookup returns CDR1 SEHNR and CDR2 FQNEAQ (reference sequence). Here the CDR3 reads CASSLGSLAGDSDTQYF. DNA of the CDR3: TGTGCCAGCAGCTTAGGATCACTAGCGGGAGACTCAGATACGCAGTATTTT. The variable domain in full, completed from reference TRBV7-9 and TRBJ2-3, reads DTGVSQNPRHKITKRGQNVTFRCDPISEHNRLYWYRQTLGQGPEFLTYFQNEAQLEKSRLLSDRFSAERPKGSFSTLEIQRTEQGDSAMYLCASSLGSLAGDSDTQYFGPGTRLTVL.